This T cell receptor (beta chain) appears in the sequencing data of a study of T cells in localized non-small cell lung cancer (TCRdb year 2020). For context, the study as a whole: Comparing tumors with uninvolved tumor-adjacent lungs, the study looked at the T cell repertoires of fewer than 250 patients with early-stage NSCLC. The mean age of the NSCLC patients was around 67 years, with 130 or so men and 100 to 110 women. The cohort consisted of roughly 240 treatment-naive NSCLC patients whose localized lung tumors had been resected. Broad study findings and their caveats: Since the design was exploratory, TCR variables were selected using unadjusted p-values with no false-discovery rate correction. A median of roughly 60 of the top 100 tumor clones were detected in paired uninvolved adjacent lung, and some 29 of these tumor clones were also found among the top 100 clones of the paired uninvolved adjacent lung. The highest T cell clonality was observed in uninvolved tumor-adjacent lung, where clonality exceeded that of tumor, suggesting that antigenic responses were more focused in uninvolved tumor-adjacent lung. Longer overall survival was associated with higher blood T cell density, whereas shorter survival was associated with higher adjacent-lung clonality. Multi-region tumor sequencing was not performed, so intratumor heterogeneity could not be excluded.

Of note for this clone: Its target antigen remains unknown. Qualities for individual bases were not recorded, and no much larger clone is one base off.

TCR beta CDR3 regions were sequenced from DNA using the immunoSEQ Assay. In the source study's methods: To compute T cell density, TCR beta template counts were normalized to usable DNA, which was estimated by amplifying housekeeping genes. The preseqR package was used to estimate richness by extrapolating to 400,000 templates for PBMC samples and to 120,000 templates for tissue samples. Clonality was taken to be one minus Pielou's evenness. To identify tissue-enriched TCRs, differential abundance testing was run on productive amino-acid clonotypes with a minimum total count of 5 and an alpha of 0.1. The Jaccard Index and the Morisita Overlap Index were used to quantify repertoire overlap between compartments. GLIPH clustered TCR beta CDR3s with public tetramer-defined viral CDR3s; viral motifs required at least three viral sequences plus V-gene enrichment. TCRdb retrieved this table from immuneACCESS and kept in-frame rearrangements only. Not all clones are present; in checked studies, unresolved V genes account for under half, and no reason is known for the remainder. V and J calls plus clone size are reproduced from that table; the DNA served to infer D and trimming. This sample is represented by just over 3,000 clones; about 24% of them were singletons. The ten biggest clones cover about a quarter of the sample.

V is pared back by 6 bases and J by 8 bases, with 19 bases lying between the germline termini. CDR3 length: 14 amino acids, cysteine to phenylalanine. Here the CDR3 DNA is all that survives: 42 bases in frame from base 1. At diagnosis, peripheral blood, uninvolved tumor-adjacent lung and tumor were collected and stored as a combination of fresh-frozen and FFPE material. The chain employs TRBV23-1 and TRBJ1-1; the best D guess is TRBD1, with 6 bases matching. TRBV23-1 is an ORF, with its function uncertain. The input for sequencing was lung tumor tissue, taken before any cancer treatment. This clonotype was obtained from a woman aged 40 to 75 with stage I lung adenocarcinoma. The nucleotide sequence is TGCGCCAGCAGCCAAGCCGCCCAAGGGACAGAAGCTTTCTTT. Its amino acids are CASSQAAQGTEAFF.